A single sample gave rise to the 19 T cell receptor beta chains below, sequenced in a study of T-cell memory formation after mild COVID-19. Each CDR3 protein gets one entry after TCRdb re-called the 5' RACE reads with MiXCR. The sample yields tens of thousands of distinct CDR3 sequences, 12% seen once. The sample was PBMCs or a T cell subset sorted from them (not recorded which). These receptors were collected from a young man who had mild COVID-19 (a few samples of this study predate the infection). Cell type and time point are not known.

This clonotype was recorded a few times. The V gene is TRBV10-3, the J gene TRBJ2-3; 11 nucleotides match TRBD1. In germline, CDR1 is ENHRY, CDR2 SYGVKD. CDR3 length: 14 residues. After removal of 6 bases from V and 8 bases from J, the junction contained 7 bases not matched to a gene. This CDR3 is CAISLGQGAGTQYF. In nucleotides, the CDR3 is TGTGCCATCAGCCTCGGACAGGGGGCTGGTACGCAGTATTTT.

V is TRBV10-3 and J is TRBJ2-5, with a possible D match to TRBD2 (7 bases). The V gene's germline CDR1 is ENHRY and CDR2 SYGVKD. This CDR3 is 13 amino acids long. The ends were cut back, 7 bases at V and 6 bases at J, with 15 bases in the middle. The chain's CDR3 is CAIMKAGDKTQYF. CDR3 nucleotide sequence: TGTGCCATCATGAAGGCGGGGGACAAGACCCAGTACTTC.

This clonotype appeared many times. The chain has TRBV25-1 and TRBJ2-1, with D possibly being TRBD1 (6 bases). CDR1 is MGHDK, CDR2 SYGVNS, per germline. Deletions cut 4 bases from V and 0 bases from J, with 22 bases between. The length of the CDR3 is 19 residues. In DNA, the CDR3 is TGTGCCAGCAGTGCTCCCAGGGGCCCTACCCCAGGCTCCTACAATGAGCAGTTCTTC. This codes for CASSAPRGPTPGSYNEQFF. The whole variable domain, filled in from reference TRBV25-1 and TRBJ2-1, reads EADIYQTPRYLVIGTGKKITLECSQTMGHDKMYWYQQDPGMELHLIHYSYGVNSTEKGDLSSESTVSRIRTEHFPLTLESARPSHTSQYLCASSAPRGPTPGSYNEQFFGPGTRLTVL.

This clonotype turned up a few times. V gene TRBV4-1 combines with J gene TRBJ1-1, with D possibly being TRBD1 (6 bases). In germline, CDR1 is MGHRA, CDR2 YSYEKL. V was shortened by 1 base and J by 12 bases, with 18 bases between the two germline ends. CDR3 length: 14 residues. CDR3 in DNA: TGCGCCAGCAGCCAAGGTTTTAGGACAGTCAGGACTTTCTTT. Translated: CASSQGFRTVRTFF.

The J gene is TRBJ2-7, the V gene TRBV12-3 or TRBV12-4, with D possibly being TRBD1 (5 bases). V lost 7 bases and J lost 2, with 12 bases in between. The CDR3 contains 13 residues. The CDR3: CASNQGQTYEQYF. CDR3 DNA: TGTGCCAGCAACCAGGGCCAAACCTACGAGCAGTACTTC.

The V and J genes are TRBV7-8 and TRBJ2-7, with TRBD1 matching 7 bases. The CDR3 runs to 15 residues. Germline CDR1 SGHVS, CDR2 FQNEAQ. The V gene end was trimmed by 5 bases and the J gene end by 2 bases; junction bases not matched to a gene: 9. CDR3 loop: CASSPPHRGTYEQYV. CDR3 DNA sequence: TGTGCCAGCAGCCCCCCCCACAGGGGCACCTACGAGCAGTACGTC.

J is TRBJ1-5 and V is TRBV4-1; maybe TRBD1 (5 bases). This CDR3 comprises 13 residues. Germline V gives CDR1 MGHRA, CDR2 YSYEKL. Trimming removed 2 bases at V and 6 bases at J, with 8 bases between. Here the CDR3 DNA reads TGCGCCAGCAGCCAACAGGGCGGTCAGCCCCAGCATTTT. Amino acid sequence: CASSQQGGQPQHF.

The chain links TRBV3-1 to TRBJ2-5; maybe TRBD1 (5 bases). V lost 7 bases to trimming and J lost 5 bases, with 11 bases between them. Germline-derived CDR1 and CDR2 are LGHDT and YNNKEL (reference sequence). The CDR3 is 12 residues long. This CDR3 is CASTPGLETQYF. CDR3 coding DNA: TGTGCCAGCACTCCAGGGTTGGAGACCCAGTACTTC.

This clonotype has more than one count but fewer than ten. The CDR3 region is CASSWASGSGETQYF. CDR3 nucleotide sequence: TGTGCCAGCAGCTGGGCAAGCGGGTCGGGGGAGACCCAGTACTTC. This chain links TRBV7-9 with TRBJ2-5; tentative D call: TRBD2 (6 bases). Germline V gives CDR1 SEHNR, CDR2 FQNEAQ (reference sequence). The CDR3 totals 15 residues. V lost 4 bases, J lost 5 bases, and 17 bases lay in between.

This clonotype was counted a few times. The CDR3 DNA reads as TGTGCCAGCAGCCCGGACAGGGCCTATGGCTACACCTTC. Translated: CASSPDRAYGYTF. The chain has TRBV6-2 or TRBV6-3 and TRBJ1-2; 8 bases line up with TRBD1. The CDR3 runs 13 residues. Trimming removed 6 bases from V and 4 bases from J; junction bases left unmatched: 4. CDR1 and CDR2 from the germline V gene are MNHEY and SVGEGT.

At least ten counts were recorded for this clonotype. The chain joins TRBV12-3 or TRBV12-4 to TRBJ2-2; 8 nucleotides align to TRBD2. This CDR3 contains 21 residues. V gave up 2 bases and J gave up 0 bases; unmatched junction bases: 17. CDR3 sequence reads: CASSLRPRLATLLPNTGELFF. Written as DNA, the CDR3 is TGTGCCAGCAGTTTAAGACCGAGACTAGCGACCTTACTTCCGAACACCGGGGAGCTGTTTTTT.

This clonotype showed up many times. This chain's CDR3 is CASSLRYDNEQFF. DNA for the CDR3: TGTGCCAGCAGCTTACGCTACGACAATGAGCAGTTCTTC. V gene TRBV7-9 combines with J gene TRBJ2-1; D unclear. Trimming removed 2 bases from V and 5 bases from J, with 7 bases in between. The germline V gene has CDR1 SEHNR and CDR2 FQNEAQ (reference sequence). The CDR3 length is 13 residues.

There are a few counts of this clonotype. The V gene is TRBV6-5, the J gene TRBJ2-3; tentative D call: TRBD2 (7 bases). The V and J ends lost 8 bases and 2 bases respectively, with 20 bases between them. The CDR3 has 16 residues. Per germline, CDR1 MNHEY and CDR2 SVGAGI. As DNA, the CDR3 is TGTGCCAGCGGGTCTGTGGGGGGGCGGGACACAGATACGCAGTATTTT. Translation gives CASGSVGGRDTDTQYF.

This clonotype was detected ten times or more. The chain joins TRBV5-1 to TRBJ2-2, with 7 bases aligning to TRBD1. This CDR3 has 14 residues. Germline V CDR1 and CDR2: SGHRS, YFSETQ. V was clipped by 4 bases and J by 4 bases; unmatched bases: 4. CDR3 DNA: TGCGCCAGCAGCCTGACAGGGTTCACCGGGGAGCTGTTTTTT. Amino acids: CASSLTGFTGELFF.

This clonotype was seen repeatedly, ten times or more. This rearrangement joins TRBV2 to TRBJ2-7; D is unclear. This CDR3 has 12 residues. Germline assignment: CDR1 SNHLY and CDR2 FYNNEI. With 3 bases removed from V and 4 bases from J, the gap between germline ends came to 7 bases. CDR3 nucleotides: TGTGCCAGCAGTGATTCCCGGTACGAGCAGTACTTC. Translation: CASSDSRYEQYF.

V usage is TRBV5-1 and J usage is TRBJ2-7; D is unclear. The germline V gene has CDR1 SGHRS and CDR2 YFSETQ. V lost 4 bases and J lost 2, with 4 bases in between. This CDR3 comprises 11 residues. The CDR3 DNA sequence: TGCGCCAGCAGCAGCACCTACGAGCAGTACTTC. Its protein is CASSSTYEQYF.

This clonotype came up a few times. V and J are TRBV4-1 and TRBJ1-6; D call uncertain. The CDR3 sequence is 15 residues long. Germline-derived CDR1 and CDR2 are MGHRA and YSYEKL. The V gene lost 4 bases and the J gene lost 1 base, with 8 bases spanning the gap. The CDR3 coding sequence is TGCGCCAGCAGCCCTGGGAGTTCCTATAATTCACCCCTCCACTTT. Its protein is CASSPGSSYNSPLHF.

The chain joins TRBV6-1 to TRBJ1-2; D remains ambiguous. The germline V gene encodes CDR1 MNHNS and CDR2 SASEGT. V lost 1 base and J lost 14, with 14 bases in between. The CDR3 runs to 12 residues. CDR3 protein: CASSEVSGFSTF. The CDR3 region has the DNA TGTGCCAGCAGTGAAGTGTCCGGGTTTTCGACCTTC.

The chain joins TRBV20-1 to TRBJ1-1; unclear D gene. CDR1 and CDR2 from the germline V gene are DFQATT and SNEGSKA (reference sequence). The CDR3 extends over 11 amino acids. V was pared by 0 bases and J by 6 bases, with 5 bases between. The CDR3 sequence: CSARDRAEAFF. Here the CDR3 DNA reads TGCAGTGCTAGAGATAGGGCTGAAGCTTTCTTT.